A single sample is the source of the 23 T cell receptor beta chains below, sequenced in a study of Ad26.COV2.S vaccination and SARS-CoV-2 variants. Sequencing was performed with immunoSEQ multiplex PCR; in TCRdb, only in-frame clones are kept and a portion is missing. The repertoire holds 510,000 or so clones, with roughly 85% as singletons. The treatment is: around 19 received Ad26.COV2.S at low or high dose, single or two shots; roughly five received placebo; per-sample allocation not given. Collection of the samples took place on day 63 after the first injection of vaccine or placebo. Material: peripheral blood, obtained in a trial of Ad26.COV2.S vaccine versus placebo. These receptors all come from a person between 18 and 60 years old who received the Ad26.COV2.S COVID-19 vaccine or a placebo.

This clone turned up a few times. The chain has TRBV5-4 and TRBJ2-7; no clear D gene. Trimming removed 4 bases from V and 3 bases from J, with 8 bases in between. This CDR3 contains 12 residues. The germline V gene encodes CDR1 SGHNT and CDR2 YYREEE (reference sequence). CDR3: CASSIDNYEQYF. In DNA form, the CDR3 reads TGTGCCAGCAGCATAGACAACTACGAGCAGTACTTC.

This clone was counted a few times. The rearrangement links TRBV6-2 or TRBV6-3 to TRBJ2-5; 7 positions agree with TRBD1. V was pared by 4 bases and J by 2 bases, with 7 bases of the junction left unmatched. The length of the CDR3 is 15 residues. Germline V gene sequence: CDR1 MNHEY, CDR2 SVGEGT. DNA of the CDR3: TGTGCCAGCAGTTCCCCCTCAGGGGGACAAGAGACCCAGTACTTC. Translated: CASSSPSGGQETQYF.

The chain carries TRBV28 and TRBJ1-2; no clear D gene. The CDR3 runs 13 residues. Germline V gives CDR1 MDHEN, CDR2 SYDVKM. V lost 8 bases, J lost 6 bases, and 16 bases lay in between. CDR3 in amino acids: CASLSGLSDGYTF. In DNA, the CDR3 is TGTGCCAGCCTTTCCGGACTTTCCGATGGCTACACCTTC.

The chain combines TRBV5-1 with TRBJ2-1; 8 nucleotides match TRBD2. Germline V gene sequence: CDR1 SGHRS, CDR2 YFSETQ. There are 15 residues in the CDR3. V lost 4 bases, J lost 5 bases, and 8 bases stayed unmatched. CDR3 DNA: TGCGCCAGCAGCCCGACTAGCGCCAGCCACAATGAGCAGTTCTTC. This sequence encodes CASSPTSASHNEQFF.

The chain joins TRBV18 to TRBJ1-5, with a weak D call TRBD1 (5 bases). The CDR3 length is 15 residues. V lost 6 bases and J 0 bases, leaving 12 bases between the germline ends. Germline V gene sequence: CDR1 KGHSH, CDR2 LQKENI. The CDR3 sequence is CASSRRGDSNQPQHF. CDR3 DNA: TGTGCCAGCTCGAGGCGGGGGGATAGCAATCAGCCCCAGCATTTT.

This sequence joins TRBV9 and TRBJ2-1, with 7 bases identical to TRBD2. Germline CDR1 is SGDLS and CDR2 is YYNGEE. V dropped 6 bases and J dropped 8; count of bases not matched to a gene: 8. This CDR3 region has 13 residues. CDR3 in amino acids: CASNPAGFDEQFF. In DNA form, the CDR3 reads TGTGCCAGCAACCCAGCGGGGTTCGATGAGCAGTTCTTC.

The chain carries TRBV3-1 (or the pseudogene TRBV3-2) and TRBJ2-7, with D unclear. This CDR3 comprises 12 residues. Germline values: CDR1 LGHDT, CDR2 YNNKEL (reference sequence). The ends were cut back, 1 base at V and 5 bases at J, with 6 bases in the middle. In nucleotides, the CDR3 is TGTGCCAGCAGCCAAGGGCCCCACGAGCAGTACTTC. Protein product: CASSQGPHEQYF.

The chain joins TRBV4-3 to TRBJ2-3; tentatively, D is TRBD1 or TRBD2 (5 bases each). The V gene's germline CDR1 is LGHNA and CDR2 YSLEER. Trimming removed 4 bases at V and 6 bases at J, with 23 bases between. This CDR3 contains 17 residues. CDR3 in amino acids: CASSRRPIQGVGDTQYF. The DNA for the CDR3 is TGCGCCAGCAGCCGCCGTCCCATCCAGGGAGTAGGGGATACGCAGTATTTT.

V is TRBV7-3 and J is TRBJ1-1; D gene unclear. The CDR3 runs 12 residues. V was cut by 4 bases and J by 7 bases, with 10 bases left in between. Germline V lookup: CDR1 SGHTA, CDR2 FQGTGA. CDR3 nucleotide sequence: TGTGCCAGCAGCTCCCACAATCTTGAAGCTTTCTTT. Amino acids: CASSSHNLEAFF.

The rearrangement links TRBV29-1 to TRBJ1-1; 8 nucleotides match TRBD1. The CDR3 consists of 15 residues. The J segment lost 5 bases and the V segment lost 5 bases, leaving 13 bases of the junction unmatched. Per germline, CDR1 SQVTM and CDR2 ANQGSEA. The DNA for the CDR3 is TGCAGCGTTTCGACCCCAGGGGGCGTTAAGACTGAAGCTTTCTTT. Its protein is CSVSTPGGVKTEAFF.

This sequence joins TRBV2 and TRBJ1-1; D ambiguous. The CDR3 is 14 residues long. Deletions cut 3 bases from V and 0 bases from J, with 8 bases between. The germline V gene has CDR1 SNHLY and CDR2 FYNNEI. DNA of the CDR3: TGTGCCAGCAGTGAGGAGATGGTGAACACTGAAGCTTTCTTT. This encodes CASSEEMVNTEAFF.

This clone was seen a single time. The chain recombines TRBV7-2 with TRBJ2-5; TRBD2 is a possible D gene (5 bases). Per germline, CDR1 SGHTA and CDR2 FQGNSA. Deletions cut 1 base from V and 4 bases from J, with 19 bases between. This CDR3 has 17 residues. The CDR3 nucleotides read TGTGCCAGCAGCTTAGTTTCGAACCGGCTTGGGAGAGAGACCCAGTACTTC. It codes for CASSLVSNRLGRETQYF.

The CDR3 region has the DNA TGTGCCAGCAGTCAAGTGGGCGCACAAGAGACCCAGTACTTC. Translated: CASSQVGAQETQYF. J is TRBJ2-5 and V is TRBV2; D gene ambiguous. The CDR3 runs 14 residues. V was cut by 5 bases and J by 2 bases, with 12 bases left in between. Germline loops: CDR1 SNHLY, CDR2 FYNNEI.

V usage is TRBV24-1 and J usage is TRBJ2-7, with TRBD1 as a possible D gene (6 bases). This CDR3 contains 13 residues. Germline V CDR1 and CDR2: KGHDR, SFDVKD. V gave up 5 bases and J gave up 5 bases, with 12 bases separating them. CDR3 protein: CATSGRTGNEQYF. The DNA of the CDR3 is TGTGCCACCAGTGGACGTACAGGGAACGAGCAGTACTTC.

This clone has just one count. This rearrangement joins TRBV27 to TRBJ2-7; 7 bases agree with TRBD2. This CDR3 spans 15 amino acids. V gave up 3 bases and J gave up 1 base; unmatched junction bases: 6. CDR1 is MNHEY, CDR2 SMNVEV, per germline (reference sequence). As DNA, the CDR3 is TGTGCCAGCAGTTTGGGGACTACAGATTCCTACGAGCAGTACTTC. Its protein is CASSLGTTDSYEQYF.

The chain links TRBV28 to TRBJ2-3; 14 bases align to TRBD2. Per the germline V gene, CDR1 is MDHEN and CDR2 is SYDVKM. V shed 3 bases and J 6 bases; nucleotides not matched to a gene: 2. The CDR3 runs 15 residues. In DNA, the CDR3 is TGTGCCAGCAGTTTGGGACTAGCGGGAGCGGATACGCAGTATTTT. It codes for CASSLGLAGADTQYF.

The table lists this clone with a few counts. The chain joins TRBV5-4 to TRBJ1-6; D is possibly TRBD1 (5 bases). Germline CDR1 reads SGHNT; CDR2 reads YYREEE (reference sequence). V was cut by 0 bases and J by 10 bases, with 11 bases left in between. There are 14 residues in the CDR3. The CDR3 sequence is CASSLVGEGSPLHF. As DNA, the CDR3 is TGTGCCAGCAGCTTGGTGGGGGAGGGCTCACCCCTCCACTTT.

The V and J genes are TRBV12-3 or TRBV12-4 and TRBJ2-1, with 7 bases fitting TRBD2. V gave up 1 base and J gave up 9 bases; unmatched junction bases: 3. The CDR3 covers 13 residues. This CDR3 reads CASSLGGGSEQFF. The CDR3 region has the DNA TGTGCCAGCAGTTTAGGGGGGGGGTCTGAGCAGTTCTTC.

V gene TRBV6-5 combines with J gene TRBJ1-6; no firm D call. This CDR3 spans 11 amino acids. Germline CDR1 and CDR2: MNHEY and SVGAGI. The V end was cut by 8 bases, the J end by 9 bases, with 8 bases between. CDR3 sequence (DNA): TGTGCCAGCGTTGAGGGTTCACCCCTCCACTTT. Protein: CASVEGSPLHF.

The rearrangement joins TRBV3-1 (or the pseudogene TRBV3-2) to TRBJ2-1; the D gene is possibly TRBD2 (5 bases). CDR3 size: 14 residues. Trimming cost V 1 base and J 4 bases, with 8 bases left between them. In germline, CDR1 is LGHDT, CDR2 YNNKEL (reference sequence). The CDR3 nucleotides are TGTGCCAGCAGCCAAGTGGACTTTTACAATGAGCAGTTCTTC. Translation gives CASSQVDFYNEQFF.

Points on this clone: At the DNA level, this CDR3 is encoded by other sequences in the same sample as well. The CDR3 reads CASSYPGVSYEQYF. The CDR3 nucleotides read TGTGCCAGCAGTTACCCCGGCGTCTCCTACGAGCAGTACTTC. The V call is TRBV6-2 or TRBV6-3, the J call TRBJ2-7; D is unresolved. Trimming stripped 2 bases from V and 0 bases from J, with 8 bases between. Germline-derived CDR1 and CDR2 are MNHEY and SVGEGT. The CDR3 is 14 residues long.

This chain connects TRBV5-4 to TRBJ2-1; 7 bases are shared with TRBD2. The V gene end was trimmed by 4 bases and the J gene end by 2 bases; junction bases not matched to a gene: 6. The CDR3 runs to 15 residues. Germline V lookup: CDR1 SGHNT, CDR2 YYREEE (reference sequence). The CDR3 spells CASSRPSGPYNEQFF. The CDR3 DNA follows: TGTGCCAGCAGCAGGCCTAGCGGTCCCTACAATGAGCAGTTCTTC.

V is TRBV7-2 and J is TRBJ2-7; 10 bases line up with TRBD1. Germline V gene lookup returns CDR1 SGHTA and CDR2 FQGNSA. The CDR3 runs to 15 residues. J was trimmed by 7 bases and V by 3 bases; bases with no gene match: 9. CDR3 nucleotides: TGTGCCAGCAGCTTCTCAGGACAGGGGGTGAGGGAGCAGTACTTC. Translating gives CASSFSGQGVREQYF.